Listed below are T cell receptor beta chains from one sample, sequenced in a study of post-analysis software for immune sequencing data. Each CDR3 protein is one row after TCRdb ran MiXCR on the PCR reads. The data contain roughly 430,000 distinct CDR3 sequences, approximately 39% of them seen just once; the ten biggest clones take up about 8%. The material sequenced was blood. These receptors all stem from a girl under 10 years old with multiple sclerosis. Both conserved end residues are part of each CDR3. D genes are given only for firm matches. The size of a clone is reported for some rows only, either as once, few or many, or as a class for expanded clones.

D	J	size	V	CDR3	DNA
NA	TRBJ2-3	few	TRBV6-2/TRBV6-3	CASSYSWEAEADTQYF	TGTGCCAGCAGTTACTCGTGGGAGGCCGAGGCAGATACGCAGTATTTT
NA	TRBJ1-1	NA	TRBV4-1	CASSQDTAQSGDTEAFF	TGCGCCAGCAGCCAAGATACGGCTCAAAGCGGGGACACTGAAGCTTTCTTT
TRBD1	TRBJ2-1	NA	TRBV4-3	CASSQDRDRGYNEQFF	TGCGCCAGCAGCCAAGACCGGGACAGGGGGTACAATGAGCAGTTCTTC
NA	TRBJ1-5	NA	TRBV10-3	CAISEYLSGQPQHF	TGTGCCATCAGTGAGTACTTATCCGGCCAGCCCCAGCATTTT
NA	TRBJ1-5	NA	TRBV18	CASSPGDNQPQHF	TGTGCCAGCTCACCAGGGGACAATCAGCCCCAGCATTTT
TRBD1	TRBJ1-1	NA	TRBV4-1	CASSVGTGATEAFF	TGCGCCAGCTCCGTAGGGACAGGAGCCACTGAAGCTTTCTTT
TRBD1	TRBJ2-1	once	TRBV27	CASSWSRGLGEQFF	TGTGCCAGCAGTTGGTCTAGGGGGCTTGGTGAGCAGTTCTTC
NA	TRBJ2-4	NA	TRBV20-1	CSAFLLRDNAKNIQYF	TGCAGTGCTTTCCTTCTCCGGGACAATGCCAAAAACATTCAGTACTTC
NA	TRBJ2-2	few	TRBV5-1	CASSFLGSNTGELFF	TGCGCCAGCAGCTTTTTGGGCAGCAACACCGGGGAGCTGTTTTTT
TRBD1	TRBJ2-1	few	TRBV20-1	CSAPRTGSTYNEQFF	TGCAGTGCTCCGAGGACAGGGTCTACCTACAATGAGCAGTTCTTC
NA	TRBJ2-7	NA	TRBV14	CASSPGAGNSYEQYF	TGTGCCAGCAGTCCGGGGGCGGGGAACTCCTACGAGCAGTACTTC
TRBD2	TRBJ2-7	NA	TRBV6-5	CASTEGAGSYEQYF	TGTGCCAGCACCGAAGGAGCGGGATCCTACGAGCAGTACTTC
NA	TRBJ2-7	NA	TRBV15	CATSNRGPYEQYF	TGTGCCACCAGCAATCGCGGGCCCTACGAGCAGTACTTC
NA	TRBJ1-2	NA	TRBV6-6	CASRPGRHYGYTF	TGTGCCAGCAGACCGGGACGGCACTATGGCTACACCTTC
TRBD1	TRBJ1-2	NA	TRBV10-2	CASSSRDRGDYGYTF	TGCGCCAGCAGCTCTCGGGACAGGGGGGACTATGGCTACACCTTC
NA	TRBJ1-1	NA	TRBV29-1	CSVRGLWNTEAFF	TGCAGCGTTCGGGGCCTATGGAACACTGAAGCTTTCTTT
TRBD2	TRBJ2-3	few	TRBV15	CATSRETASGTHTQYF	TGTGCCACCAGCAGAGAGACGGCTAGCGGGACGCATACGCAGTATTTT
NA	TRBJ2-7	NA	TRBV2	CASGRGNEQYF	TGTGCCAGCGGGCGGGGAAACGAGCAGTACTTC
TRBD1	TRBJ2-3	NA	TRBV7-7	CASSCLTGETDTQYF	TGTGCTAGCAGCTGCCTTACAGGGGAGACAGATACGCAGTATTTT
TRBD1	TRBJ1-5	NA	TRBV20-1	CSAQGQGGSGQPQHF	TGCAGTGCCCAGGGACAGGGGGGGTCGGGCCAGCCCCAGCATTTT
TRBD2	TRBJ2-1	NA	TRBV3-1	CASSTTGLANEQFF	TGTGCCAGCAGCACAACGGGACTAGCAAATGAGCAGTTCTTC
NA	TRBJ2-6	NA	TRBV3-1	CASSQRQDSANVLTF	TGTGCCAGCAGCCAGAGACAGGACTCGGCCAACGTCCTGACTTTC
NA	TRBJ2-5	NA	TRBV5-1	CASRGLGRQETQYF	TGCGCCAGCAGGGGCTTAGGGCGACAAGAGACCCAGTACTTC
NA	TRBJ1-5	NA	TRBV7-8	CASSLAGKSSNQPQHF	TGTGCCAGCAGCTTAGCAGGAAAGAGTAGCAATCAGCCCCAGCATTTT
TRBD2	TRBJ2-1	few	TRBV5-6	CASSRQGLAGVLVEQFF	TGTGCCAGCAGCCGCCAAGGACTAGCGGGAGTGTTAGTGGAGCAGTTCTTC
NA	TRBJ2-1	NA	TRBV4-1	CASSRSHSSYNEQFF	TGCGCCAGCAGCCGGAGCCACAGCTCCTACAATGAGCAGTTCTTC
NA	TRBJ2-3	NA	TRBV27	CASSPNKDQSTDTQYF	TGTGCCAGCAGTCCCAACAAGGACCAAAGCACAGATACGCAGTATTTT
NA	TRBJ2-7	NA	TRBV6-2/TRBV6-3	CASSGTPPKSSYNEQYF	TGTGCCAGCAGTGGAACCCCCCCCAAAAGCTCCTACAATGAGCAGTACTTC
NA	TRBJ1-2	few	TRBV20-1	CSAETGHFYGYTF	TGCAGTGCTGAGACGGGACACTTCTATGGCTACACCTTC
TRBD1	TRBJ2-5	few	TRBV4-3	CASSQVDRGKTQYF	TGCGCCAGCAGCCAAGTGGACAGGGGGAAGACCCAGTACTTC
TRBD1	TRBJ2-5	NA	TRBV10-3	CAASLAGGQETQYF	TGTGCCGCGTCGTTAGCAGGGGGCCAAGAGACCCAGTACTTC
NA	TRBJ2-1	NA	TRBV14	CASSQTPEQFF	TGTGCCAGCAGCCAGACTCCGGAGCAGTTCTTC
NA	TRBJ2-3	few	TRBV7-3	CASSPQGGTQYF	TGTGCCAGCAGCCCCCAGGGTGGTACGCAGTATTTT
NA	TRBJ2-1	many	TRBV6-4	CASSNSSYNEQFF	TGTGCCAGCAGTAATAGTTCCTACAATGAGCAGTTCTTC
TRBD1	TRBJ1-5	NA	TRBV6-5	CASSPDRRDQPQHF	TGTGCCAGCAGTCCGGACAGGAGGGATCAGCCCCAGCATTTT
TRBD1	TRBJ2-3	NA	TRBV12-3/TRBV12-4	CASSRWGQARTDTQYF	TGTGCCAGCAGTCGCTGGGGACAGGCCCGCACAGATACGCAGTATTTT
TRBD2	TRBJ2-7	few	TRBV25-1	CASKGASGVYEQYF	TGTGCCAGCAAAGGGGCTAGCGGGGTCTACGAGCAGTACTTC
NA	TRBJ2-1	NA	TRBV5-1	CASKDFGQLANEQFF	TGCGCCAGCAAAGATTTTGGGCAGCTTGCAAATGAGCAGTTCTTC
TRBD1	TRBJ1-4	few	TRBV24-1	CATSDAGQGSGEKLFF	TGTGCCACCAGTGATGCGGGACAGGGTTCGGGGGAAAAACTGTTTTTT
NA	TRBJ2-5	few	TRBV27	CASSLLGRQETQYF	TGTGCCAGCAGTTTACTGGGGCGCCAAGAGACCCAGTACTTC
NA	TRBJ2-5	NA	TRBV6-5	CASRRTVAAETQYF	TGTGCCAGCAGACGGACGGTGGCGGCAGAGACCCAGTACTTC
NA	TRBJ2-3	NA	TRBV7-2	CASSPMGGTPDTQYF	TGTGCCAGCAGTCCCATGGGGGGAACCCCAGATACGCAGTATTTT